The 12 T cell receptor beta chains given below trace back to one sample, sequenced in a study of human T cells and chemical hapten exposure. Time point of the sample: patch test 3, about 24 weeks after DPC sensitization. Indicated treatment: therapeutic diphenylcyclopropenone sensitization with weekly scalp DPC. The template was total RNA from unfractionated whole blood. TCRdb analysed the RACE reads with MiXCR anew, one entry per CDR3 protein. The repertoire consists of roughly 39,000 distinct CDR3 sequences, with roughly 13% occurring once and the leading ten covering about 2.3%. Sequenced here: whole blood, sampled in connection with sensitization to the hapten diphenylcyclopropenone (DPC). Every receptor here comes from a woman aged 40 to 50 with alopecia areata. Some clones in this sample may be carry-over from other donors' samples.

This sequence joins TRBV4-1 and TRBJ2-7; no clear D gene. Between the trimmed V and J ends, which lost 2 bases and 9 bases, there was a span of 23 bases. Germline assignment: CDR1 MGHRA and CDR2 YSYEKL. The CDR3 is 16 amino acids. DNA of the CDR3: TGCGCCAGCAGCCAACAGAGCCACTCTAGGTCAGGCGGGCAGTACTTC. Translation: CASSQQSHSRSGGQYF.

The rearrangement links TRBV15 to TRBJ1-2; D is unclear. The germline V and J ends were trimmed by 1 base and 0 bases, with 9 bases remaining between them. The CDR3 is 15 residues long. CDR1 and CDR2 (germline): LNHNV, YYDKDF (reference sequence). In DNA, the CDR3 is TGTGCCACCAGCAGAGGTTCGGAAGCTAACTATGGCTACACCTTC. This gives the protein CATSRGSEANYGYTF.

Ten or more counts support this clonotype. The CDR3 here is CASSSLGLRLINNEQFF. The CDR3 region has the DNA TGTGCCAGCAGTTCGTTGGGTCTCCGACTTATAAACAATGAGCAGTTCTTC. The gene calls are TRBV28 and TRBJ2-1; D gene uncertain. The CDR3 is made up of 17 amino acids. CDR1 is MDHEN, CDR2 SYDVKM, per germline. V was trimmed by 4 bases and J by 5 bases, leaving 21 bases between them.

This clonotype has at least ten counts. The chain is built from TRBV19 and TRBJ2-7, with no clear D. The CDR3 is made up of 13 amino acids. Trimming took 6 bases from V and 4 from J, leaving 13 bases between them. Germline V CDR1 and CDR2: LNHDA, SQIVND (reference sequence). The CDR3 nucleotides are TGTGCCAGTAGGACTGGGTCCGATTACGAGCAGTACTTC. Amino acids: CASRTGSDYEQYF.

In its sample, this clonotype was seen many times. The CDR3 is CASSHSLNTEAFF. The CDR3 bases are TGTGCCAGCAGCCATTCCTTGAACACTGAAGCTTTCTTT. The gene calls are TRBV7-9 and TRBJ1-1; D uncertain. In germline, CDR1 is SEHNR, CDR2 FQNEAQ (reference sequence). The CDR3 length is 13 residues. The V gene lost 5 bases and the J gene lost 0 bases, with 7 bases spanning the gap.

This clonotype was found many times. The J gene is TRBJ1-5, the V gene TRBV19; possible D gene TRBD1, 5 bases. CDR1 and CDR2 from the germline V gene are LNHDA and SQIVND (reference sequence). Trimming took off 5 bases at V and 2 bases at J, with 13 bases between the two ends. The CDR3 contains 15 residues. CDR3: CASSLGGLGNQPQHF. CDR3 bases: TGTGCCAGTAGTTTGGGGGGGTTGGGCAATCAGCCCCAGCATTTT.

This clonotype was seen at least ten times. V and J are TRBV3-1 and TRBJ2-1, with 12 bases lining up with TRBD2. The ends lost 6 bases at V and 10 bases at J; junction bases unmatched: 10. The CDR3 is 15 amino acids. From germline, CDR1 is LGHDT and CDR2 YNNKEL (reference sequence). CDR3 bases: TGTGCCAGCAGTGTCGGGACTAGCGGGTCCGGGGAGCAGTTCTTC. It is translated as CASSVGTSGSGEQFF.

This clonotype was counted only a few times. The genes are TRBV20-1 and TRBJ1-5, with 10 bases lining up with TRBD1. Trimming cost V 6 bases and J 5 bases; bases outside gene matches: 4. Germline loops: CDR1 DFQATT, CDR2 SNEGSKA (reference sequence). The CDR3 has 13 amino acids. Here the CDR3 reads CSAGQGRYQPQHF. CDR3 in DNA: TGCAGTGCGGGACAGGGGCGTTATCAGCCCCAGCATTTT.

This clonotype occurred many times. The chain carries TRBV14 and TRBJ2-1; TRBD2 agrees at 7 bases. The germline V gene encodes CDR1 SGHDN and CDR2 FVKESK. This CDR3 is 18 amino acids long. Trimming at V came to 4 bases and at J to 9 bases, leaving 21 bases not matched to a gene. Here the CDR3 reads CASSRGAAGFFSRGEQFF. Written as DNA, the CDR3 is TGTGCCAGCAGCCGCGGTGCAGCGGGATTCTTTTCCCGGGGTGAGCAGTTCTTC.

The rearrangement links TRBV29-1 to TRBJ1-1, with 8 bases fitting TRBD1. Germline values: CDR1 SQVTM, CDR2 ANQGSEA. CDR3 length: 13 residues. Trimming removed 6 bases from V and 0 bases from J; junction bases left unmatched: 3. CDR3 sequence: CSVATGVNTEAFF. As DNA, the CDR3 is TGCAGCGTAGCGACAGGGGTGAACACTGAAGCTTTCTTT.

The gene calls are TRBV28 and TRBJ2-4; 8 nucleotides agree with TRBD2. Trimming took 5 bases from V and 1 from J; bases not matched to a gene: 4. CDR1 and CDR2 (germline): MDHEN, SYDVKM. The length of the CDR3 is 15 residues. This chain's CDR3 is CASSPGGPAKNIQYF. The CDR3 region has the DNA TGTGCCAGCAGTCCGGGAGGGCCCGCCAAAAACATTCAGTACTTC.

Many counts were recorded for this clonotype. The gene calls are TRBV7-2 and TRBJ1-5; 8 positions match TRBD1. Losses at the gene ends were 1 base for V and 7 bases for J; bases not matched to a gene: 6. The germline CDR1 and CDR2 sequences are SGHTA and FQGNSA. The length of the CDR3 is 15 residues. CDR3 protein: CASSLDQGARQPQHF. Written as DNA, the CDR3 is TGTGCCAGCAGCTTAGACCAGGGGGCTAGGCAGCCCCAGCATTTT.